The present T cell receptor (beta chain) was sequenced within a study of T cell responses to AZD1222 COVID-19 vaccine. Trimming took off 9 bases at V and 6 bases at J, with 12 bases between the two ends. This CDR3 has 11 residues. Germline CDR1 reads MNHEY; CDR2 reads SVGAGI. The method was immunoSEQ multiplex PCR; TCRdb's version includes in-frame clones alone and lacks a portion of them. This sample carries over 100,000 clones, approximately 88% of them seen once, and the ten largest clones take 6.3%. This sequence originates from an adult in good health. V and J are TRBV6-5 and TRBJ2-7, with D possibly TRBD1 on 6 matching bases. The sample consisted of peripheral blood, taken on day 0 of AZD1222 vaccination. The CDR3 spells CASGGQGEQYF. The DNA of the CDR3 is TGTGCCAGTGGGGGCCAAGGCGAGCAGTACTTC.